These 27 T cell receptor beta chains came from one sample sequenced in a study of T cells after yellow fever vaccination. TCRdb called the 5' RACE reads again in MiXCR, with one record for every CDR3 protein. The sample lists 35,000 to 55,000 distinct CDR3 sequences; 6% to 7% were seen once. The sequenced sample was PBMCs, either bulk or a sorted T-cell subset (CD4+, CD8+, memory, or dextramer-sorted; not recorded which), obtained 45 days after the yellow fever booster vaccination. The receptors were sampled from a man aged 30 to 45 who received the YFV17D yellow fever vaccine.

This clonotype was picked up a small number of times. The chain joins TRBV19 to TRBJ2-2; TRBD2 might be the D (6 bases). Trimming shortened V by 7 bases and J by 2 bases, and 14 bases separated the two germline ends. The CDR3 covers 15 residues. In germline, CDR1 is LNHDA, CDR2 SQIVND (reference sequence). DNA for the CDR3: TGTGCCAGTATCCGGAGGGCCCATAACACCGGGGAGCTGTTTTTT. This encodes CASIRRAHNTGELFF. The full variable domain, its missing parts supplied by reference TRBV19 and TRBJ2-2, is DGGITQSPKYLFRKEGQNVTLSCEQNLNHDAMYWYRQDPGQGLRLIYYSQIVNDFQKGDIAEGYSVSREKKESFPLTVTSAQKNPTAFYLCASIRRAHNTGELFFGEGSRLTVL.

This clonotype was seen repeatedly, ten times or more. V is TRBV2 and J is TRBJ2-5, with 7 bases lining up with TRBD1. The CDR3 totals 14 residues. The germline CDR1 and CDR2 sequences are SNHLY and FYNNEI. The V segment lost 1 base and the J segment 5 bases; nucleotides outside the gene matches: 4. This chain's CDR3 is CASSEVTGEETQYF. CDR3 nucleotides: TGTGCCAGCAGTGAAGTAACAGGGGAGGAGACCCAGTACTTC.

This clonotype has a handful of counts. CDR3 region: CASSLVQGNSPLHF. The DNA of the CDR3 is TGTGCCAGCAGCTTAGTACAGGGGAATTCACCCCTCCACTTT. The chain uses TRBV7-9 and TRBJ1-6, with 7 bases matching TRBD1. CDR3 length equals 14 residues. Looked up from germline, CDR1 is SEHNR and CDR2 is FQNEAQ (reference sequence). V was pared by 1 base and J by 7 bases, with 1 base of the junction left unmatched.

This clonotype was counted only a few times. The CDR3 reads CASSISLAVYNEQFF. The CDR3 DNA sequence: TGTGCCAGTAGTATTAGTCTAGCGGTCTACAATGAGCAGTTCTTC. V usage is TRBV19 and J usage is TRBJ2-1, with TRBD2 matching over 7 bases. The CDR3 runs 15 residues. The germline gives CDR1 LNHDA, CDR2 SQIVND (reference sequence). V was clipped by 3 bases and J by 3 bases; unmatched bases: 5.

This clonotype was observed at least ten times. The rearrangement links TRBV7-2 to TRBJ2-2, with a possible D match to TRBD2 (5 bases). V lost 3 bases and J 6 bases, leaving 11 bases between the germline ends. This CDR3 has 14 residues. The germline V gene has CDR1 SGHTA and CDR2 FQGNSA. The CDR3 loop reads CASSLRAEAGELFF. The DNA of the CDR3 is TGTGCCAGCAGCTTGAGGGCGGAAGCCGGGGAGCTGTTTTTT.

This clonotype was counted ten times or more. This CDR3 reads CASSFEVRTQYF. The CDR3 DNA follows: TGTGCCAGCAGCTTTGAGGTTAGGACCCAGTACTTC. This rearrangement joins TRBV7-9 to TRBJ2-5; D is unresolved. Germline-derived CDR1 and CDR2 are SEHNR and FQNEAQ (reference sequence). The CDR3 is made up of 12 amino acids. The germline V and J ends were trimmed by 3 bases and 7 bases, with 9 bases remaining between them.

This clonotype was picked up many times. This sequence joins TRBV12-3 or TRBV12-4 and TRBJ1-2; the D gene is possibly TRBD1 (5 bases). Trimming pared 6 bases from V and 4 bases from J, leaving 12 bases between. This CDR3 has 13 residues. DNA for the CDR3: TGTGCCAGCAGGGGCAGGGAGGCCTATGGCTACACCTTC. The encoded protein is CASRGREAYGYTF.

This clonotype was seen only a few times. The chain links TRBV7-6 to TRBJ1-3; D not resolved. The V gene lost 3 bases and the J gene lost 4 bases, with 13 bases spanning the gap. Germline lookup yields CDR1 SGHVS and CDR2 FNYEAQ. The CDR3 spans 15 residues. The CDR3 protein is CASSLLSQWGNTIYF. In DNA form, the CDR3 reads TGTGCCAGCAGCTTGCTGTCTCAGTGGGGAAACACCATATATTTT.

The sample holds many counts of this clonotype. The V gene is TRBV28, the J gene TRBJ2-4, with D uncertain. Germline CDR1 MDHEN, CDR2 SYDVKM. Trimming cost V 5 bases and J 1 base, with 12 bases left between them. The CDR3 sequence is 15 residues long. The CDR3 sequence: CASSRSGTAKNIQYF. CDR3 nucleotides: TGTGCCAGCAGTCGTTCAGGAACGGCCAAAAACATTCAGTACTTC.

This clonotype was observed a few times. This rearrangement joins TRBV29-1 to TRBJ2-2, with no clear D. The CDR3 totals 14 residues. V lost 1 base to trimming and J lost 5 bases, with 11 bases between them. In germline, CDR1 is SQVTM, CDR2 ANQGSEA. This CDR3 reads CSVEVSKVTGELFF. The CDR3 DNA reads TGCAGCGTTGAAGTCTCGAAAGTAACCGGGGAGCTGTTTTTT.

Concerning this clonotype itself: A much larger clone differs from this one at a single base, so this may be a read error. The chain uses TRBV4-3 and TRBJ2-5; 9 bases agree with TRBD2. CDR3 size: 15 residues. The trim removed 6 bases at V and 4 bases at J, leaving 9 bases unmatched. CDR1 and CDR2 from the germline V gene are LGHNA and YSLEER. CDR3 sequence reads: CASRQIAGVRETQYF. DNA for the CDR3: TGCGCCAGCAGACAAATAGCGGGAGTTAGAGAGACCCAGTACTTC.

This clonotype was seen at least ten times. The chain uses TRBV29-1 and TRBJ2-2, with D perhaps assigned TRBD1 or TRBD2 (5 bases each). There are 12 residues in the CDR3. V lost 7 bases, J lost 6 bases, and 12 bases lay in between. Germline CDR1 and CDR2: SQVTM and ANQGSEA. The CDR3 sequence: CSAAGAAGELFF. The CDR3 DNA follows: TGCAGCGCCGCCGGGGCTGCCGGGGAGCTGTTTTTT.

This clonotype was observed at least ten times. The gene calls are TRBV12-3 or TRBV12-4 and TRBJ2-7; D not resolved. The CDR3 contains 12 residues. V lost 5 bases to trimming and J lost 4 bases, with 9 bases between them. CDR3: CASSQDEYEQYF. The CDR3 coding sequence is TGTGCCAGCAGTCAGGACGAATACGAGCAGTACTTC.

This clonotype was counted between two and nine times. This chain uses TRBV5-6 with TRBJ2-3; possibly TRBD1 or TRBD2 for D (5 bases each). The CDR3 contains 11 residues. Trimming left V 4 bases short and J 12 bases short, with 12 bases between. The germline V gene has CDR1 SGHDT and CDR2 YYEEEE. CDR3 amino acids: CASSVGPRQYF. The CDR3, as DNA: TGTGCCAGCAGCGTGGGACCCCGCCAGTATTTT.

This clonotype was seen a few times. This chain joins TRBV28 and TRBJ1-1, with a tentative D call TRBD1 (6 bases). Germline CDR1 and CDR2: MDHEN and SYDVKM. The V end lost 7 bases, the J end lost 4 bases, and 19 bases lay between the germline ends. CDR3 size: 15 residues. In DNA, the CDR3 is TGTGCCAGCATAGGTTCGGGGGGCGAGGGCACTGAAGCTTTCTTT. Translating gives CASIGSGGEGTEAFF.

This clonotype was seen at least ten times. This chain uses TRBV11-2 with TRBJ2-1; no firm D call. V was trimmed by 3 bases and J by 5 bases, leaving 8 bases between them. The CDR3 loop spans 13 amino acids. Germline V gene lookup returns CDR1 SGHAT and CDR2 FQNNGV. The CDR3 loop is CASSLNTDNEQFF. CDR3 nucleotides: TGTGCCAGCAGCTTGAACACCGACAATGAGCAGTTCTTC.

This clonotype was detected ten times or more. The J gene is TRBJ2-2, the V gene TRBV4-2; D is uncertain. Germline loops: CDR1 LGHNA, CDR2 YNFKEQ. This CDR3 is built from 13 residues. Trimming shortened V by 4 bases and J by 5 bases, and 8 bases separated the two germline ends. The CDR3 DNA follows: TGTGCCAGCAGCCCGGAGCAAACCGGGGAGCTGTTTTTT. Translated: CASSPEQTGELFF.

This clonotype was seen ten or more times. CDR3: CASSLPNLSNEQFF. In nucleotides, the CDR3 is TGTGCCAGCAGTCTCCCGAATCTTTCCAATGAGCAGTTCTTC. This chain uses TRBV28 with TRBJ2-1; D uncertain. V shed 5 bases and J shed 6 bases, with 14 bases lying between them. The CDR3 contains 14 residues. Germline lookup yields CDR1 MDHEN and CDR2 SYDVKM.

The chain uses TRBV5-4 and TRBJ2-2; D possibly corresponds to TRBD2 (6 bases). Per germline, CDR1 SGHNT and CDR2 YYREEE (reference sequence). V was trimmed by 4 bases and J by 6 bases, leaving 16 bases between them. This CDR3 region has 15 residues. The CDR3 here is CASSRERGSAGELFF. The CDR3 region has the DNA TGTGCCAGCAGCCGCGAACGGGGGAGCGCCGGGGAGCTGTTTTTT.

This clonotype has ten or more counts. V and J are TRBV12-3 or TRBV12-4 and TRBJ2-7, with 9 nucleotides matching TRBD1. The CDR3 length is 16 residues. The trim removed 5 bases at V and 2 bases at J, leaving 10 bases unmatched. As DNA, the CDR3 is TGTGCCAGCAGTCAATCACTGACAGGGGGAACCTACGAGCAGTACTTC. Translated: CASSQSLTGGTYEQYF.

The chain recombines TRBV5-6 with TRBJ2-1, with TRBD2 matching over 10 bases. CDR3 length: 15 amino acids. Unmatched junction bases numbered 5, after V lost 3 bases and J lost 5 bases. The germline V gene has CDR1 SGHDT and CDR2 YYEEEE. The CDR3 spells CASSWGTSADNEQFF. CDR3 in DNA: TGTGCCAGCAGCTGGGGGACTAGCGCTGACAATGAGCAGTTCTTC.

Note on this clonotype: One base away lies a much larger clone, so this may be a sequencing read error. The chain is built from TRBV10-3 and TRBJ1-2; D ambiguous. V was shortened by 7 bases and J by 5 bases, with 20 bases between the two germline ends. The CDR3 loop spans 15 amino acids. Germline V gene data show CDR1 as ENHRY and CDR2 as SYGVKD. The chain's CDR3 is CAITSFAQAKYGYTF. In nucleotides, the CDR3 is TGTGCCATCACATCGTTCGCGCAGGCGAAGTATGGCTACACCTTC.

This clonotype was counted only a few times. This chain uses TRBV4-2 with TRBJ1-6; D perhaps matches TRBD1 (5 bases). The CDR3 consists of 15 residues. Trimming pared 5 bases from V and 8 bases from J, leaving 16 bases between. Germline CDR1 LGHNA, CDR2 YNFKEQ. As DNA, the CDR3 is TGTGCCAGCAGCTCCCTGACGGGGGGGGATTCACCCCTCCACTTT. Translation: CASSSLTGGDSPLHF.

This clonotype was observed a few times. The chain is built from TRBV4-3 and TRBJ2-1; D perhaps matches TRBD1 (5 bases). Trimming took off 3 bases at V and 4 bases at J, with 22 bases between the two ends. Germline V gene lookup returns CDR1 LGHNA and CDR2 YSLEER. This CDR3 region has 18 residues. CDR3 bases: TGCGCCAGCAGCCAGGACATCACCCTCTGGGGTATATACAATGAGCAGTTCTTC. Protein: CASSQDITLWGIYNEQFF.

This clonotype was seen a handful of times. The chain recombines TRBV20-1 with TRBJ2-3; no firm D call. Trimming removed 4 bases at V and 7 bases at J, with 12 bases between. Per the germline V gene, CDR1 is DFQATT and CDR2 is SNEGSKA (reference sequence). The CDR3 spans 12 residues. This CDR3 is CSAIREANTQYF. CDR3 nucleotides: TGCAGTGCTATAAGAGAGGCAAATACGCAGTATTTT.

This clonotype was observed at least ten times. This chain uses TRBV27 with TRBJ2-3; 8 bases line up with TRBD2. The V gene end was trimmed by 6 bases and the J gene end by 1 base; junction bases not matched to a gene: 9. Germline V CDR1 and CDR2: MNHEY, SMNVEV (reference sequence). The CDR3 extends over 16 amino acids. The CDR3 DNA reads TGTGCCAGCAGGGCCGTTAGCGGGATACGCACAGATACGCAGTATTTT. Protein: CASRAVSGIRTDTQYF.

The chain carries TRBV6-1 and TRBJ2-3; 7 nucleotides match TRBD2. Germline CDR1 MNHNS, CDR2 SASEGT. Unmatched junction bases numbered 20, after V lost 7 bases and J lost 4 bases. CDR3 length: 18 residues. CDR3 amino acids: CASTVMREGYNWADTQYF. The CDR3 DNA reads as TGTGCCAGCACGGTTATGAGGGAGGGCTACAATTGGGCAGATACGCAGTATTTT.